The source of this T cell receptor beta chain is a study of CD8 T cells in ankylosing spondylitis. From germline, CDR1 is DFQATT and CDR2 SNEGSKA (reference sequence). This CDR3 spans 14 amino acids. Trimming at V came to 6 bases and at J to 0 bases, leaving 3 bases not matched to a gene. Study-wide results and limits: What appeared characteristic of ankylosing spondylitis blood was a TCR beta motif of eight highly homologous variants. A subset of motif variants has previously been described in the synovial fluid and blood of reactive arthritis.

TCRdb reprocessed the 5' RACE reads via MiXCR and lists one record per CDR3 protein. The sample consists of about 700,000 distinct CDR3 sequences, under 20% of them appearing once. A word on this clonotype: The antigen is not known.

This chain uses TRBV20-1 with TRBJ2-3; 10 bases line up with TRBD2. The TCR comes from a male donor with ankylosing spondylitis. Sequenced material: blood, either unsorted or a sorted T cell fraction (not recorded which). This chain's CDR3 is CSALLAGSTDTQYF. In DNA form, the CDR3 reads TGCAGTGCGCTACTAGCGGGGAGCACAGATACGCAGTATTTT.